The 15 T cell receptor beta chains given below trace back to one sample, sequenced in a study of OX40 agonist ivuxolimab in advanced cancers. Data came from immunoSEQ multiplex PCR; TCRdb stores just in-frame clones and leaves some out. In the table there are around 94,000 clones, under 95% of which are singletons. The sequences come from CD4+ or CD8+ T cells sorted from blood, collected in a trial of the OX40 agonist ivuxolimab. The source is an adult with an advanced solid tumor such as melanoma, head and neck, liver or kidney cancer.

The chain combines TRBV6-1 with TRBJ2-7, with no clear D. The CDR3 spans 13 residues. CDR1 and CDR2 from the germline V gene are MNHNS and SASEGT. The V gene lost 3 bases and the J gene lost 4 bases, with 10 bases spanning the gap. CDR3 protein: CASSDTYGYEQYF. CDR3 sequence (DNA): TGTGCCAGCAGTGATACGTACGGTTACGAGCAGTACTTC.

The CDR3 DNA is TGTGCCAGCAGTCCAGGGTTTGGCACAGATACGCAGTATTTT. It encodes CASSPGFGTDTQYF. The chain couples TRBV27 to TRBJ2-3; tentatively, D is TRBD1 (5 bases). Germline CDR1 is MNHEY and CDR2 is SMNVEV (reference sequence). Trimming pared 5 bases from V and 1 base from J, leaving 10 bases between. The CDR3 totals 14 residues.

The rearrangement uses TRBV4-3 and TRBJ1-2; D gene uncertain. Germline V gives CDR1 LGHNA, CDR2 YSLEER. V lost 1 base, J lost 4 bases, and 7 bases lay in between. The CDR3 loop spans 13 amino acids. This chain's CDR3 is CASSQGGRYGYTF. The CDR3 coding sequence is TGCGCCAGCAGCCAAGGAGGACGCTATGGCTACACCTTC.

The chain recombines TRBV27 with TRBJ2-5; TRBD1 agrees at 7 bases. V shed 1 base, J shed 4 bases, and the junction held 6 bases outside the gene matches. This CDR3 region has 15 residues. The V gene's germline CDR1 is MNHEY and CDR2 SMNVEV (reference sequence). Here the CDR3 reads CASSLFEGARETQYF. Here the CDR3 DNA reads TGTGCCAGCAGTTTATTTGAGGGGGCAAGAGAGACCCAGTACTTC.

The V and J genes are TRBV27 and TRBJ2-7; 9 bases fit TRBD1. J was trimmed by 3 bases and V by 5 bases; bases with no gene match: 11. The CDR3 extends over 16 amino acids. Germline V lookup: CDR1 MNHEY, CDR2 SMNVEV (reference sequence). The DNA for the CDR3 is TGTGCCAGCAGTGTGGGCGGGACAGGGTTGTACTACGAGCAGTACTTC. Protein sequence: CASSVGGTGLYYEQYF.

The chain joins TRBV11-2 to TRBJ2-1, with 7 positions matching TRBD2. This CDR3 comprises 16 residues. Germline-derived CDR1 and CDR2 are SGHAT and FQNNGV. The V gene end was trimmed by 0 bases and the J gene end by 4 bases; junction bases not matched to a gene: 6. The DNA of the CDR3 is TGTGCCAGCAGCTTAGATCGCGGGAGAGTATACAATGAGCAGTTCTTC. Amino acids: CASSLDRGRVYNEQFF. Full variable domain (missing parts from reference TRBV11-2 and TRBJ2-1): EAGVAQSPRYKIIEKRQSVAFWCNPISGHATLYWYQQILGQGPKLLIQFQNNGVVDDSQLPKDRFSAERLKGVDSTLKIQPAKLEDSAVYLCASSLDRGRVYNEQFFGPGTRLTVL.

This sequence joins TRBV6-5 and TRBJ2-3, with 11 nucleotides matching TRBD1. The V gene's germline CDR1 is MNHEY and CDR2 SVGAGI. Trimming removed 5 bases from V and 2 bases from J; junction bases left unmatched: 3. The CDR3 consists of 15 residues. The chain's CDR3 is CASSLDRGHTDTQYF. CDR3 coding DNA: TGTGCCAGCAGTCTGGACAGGGGGCACACAGATACGCAGTATTTT.

V and J are TRBV23-1 and TRBJ1-5, with D perhaps TRBD1 (5 bases). TRBV23-1 is marked as an open reading frame, function uncertain. There are 16 residues in the CDR3. V gave up 4 bases and J gave up 0 bases, with 13 bases separating them. CDR3 nucleotide sequence: TGCGCCAGCAGTCTCGGGCAGGGCTATAGCAATCAGCCCCAGCATTTT. Its protein is CASSLGQGYSNQPQHF.

The chain has TRBV29-1 and TRBJ1-5, with D possibly being TRBD1 (5 bases). This CDR3 contains 14 residues. The germline CDR1 and CDR2 sequences are SQVTM and ANQGSEA. Trimming left V 1 base short and J 7 bases short, with 14 bases between. The CDR3 reads CSVEVEQGDQPQHF. CDR3 DNA sequence: TGCAGCGTTGAAGTAGAGCAAGGGGACCAGCCCCAGCATTTT.

The rearrangement links TRBV4-1 to TRBJ2-5, with D possibly being TRBD1 or TRBD2 (5 bases each). The V gene lost 4 bases and the J gene lost 3 bases, with 12 bases spanning the gap. Germline CDR1 is MGHRA and CDR2 is YSYEKL. This CDR3 comprises 14 residues. DNA for the CDR3: TGCGCCAGCAGCCCGGGGCTGACCAAAGAGACCCAGTACTTC. As protein: CASSPGLTKETQYF.

This chain's CDR3 is CASSLGVADVEQFF. The DNA for the CDR3 is TGTGCCAGCAGCTTGGGGGTAGCGGACGTTGAGCAGTTCTTC. The genes are TRBV5-5 and TRBJ2-1; weak D call: TRBD2 (6 bases). CDR3 size: 14 residues. CDR1 is SGHKS, CDR2 YYEKEE, per germline (reference sequence). V lost 0 bases and J 9 bases, leaving 13 bases between the germline ends. Complete variable domain (other parts from reference TRBV5-5 and TRBJ2-1): DAGVTQSPTHLIKTRGQQVTLRCSPISGHKSVSWYQQVLGQGPQFIFQYYEKEERGRGNFPDRFSARQFPNYSSELNVNALLLGDSALYLCASSLGVADVEQFFGPGTRLTVL.

The chain has TRBV15 and TRBJ2-5; D may correspond to TRBD1 or TRBD2 (6 bases each). V was cut by 0 bases and J by 1 base, with 18 bases left in between. This CDR3 region has 18 residues. Germline V gene sequence: CDR1 LNHNV, CDR2 YYDKDF (reference sequence). CDR3 nucleotide sequence: TGTGCCACCAGCAGAGAGGGGGCCGGGATCGGGGGCCAAGAGACCCAGTACTTC. Its translation is CATSREGAGIGGQETQYF.

The chain recombines TRBV18 with TRBJ2-5, with D maybe TRBD1 (5 bases). V was cut by 3 bases and J by 5 bases, with 16 bases left in between. Germline assignment: CDR1 KGHSH and CDR2 LQKENI. The CDR3 contains 15 residues. CDR3 coding DNA: TGTGCCAGCTCACCCGGGCCAACAGGCTGGGAGACCCAGTACTTC. Residues: CASSPGPTGWETQYF.

CDR3 DNA sequence: TGTGCCAGTAGTCCAACGACAGTTAATAACTATGGCTACACCTTC. Encoded protein: CASSPTTVNNYGYTF. The chain joins TRBV19 to TRBJ1-2, with D perhaps TRBD1 (5 bases). Trimming shortened V by 5 bases and J by 1 base, and 14 bases separated the two germline ends. CDR3 length: 15 residues. Germline V CDR1 and CDR2: LNHDA, SQIVND (reference sequence).

The J gene is TRBJ1-2, the V gene TRBV5-6, with TRBD1 matching over 7 bases. Germline loops: CDR1 SGHDT, CDR2 YYEEEE. Trimming took 2 bases from V and 3 from J; bases not matched to a gene: 4. The CDR3 runs to 14 residues. Here the CDR3 DNA reads TGTGCCAGCAGCTTTGGGCAGGGGGACTATGGCTACACCTTC. Its protein is CASSFGQGDYGYTF.